The rows below give T cell receptor beta chains drawn from one sample of a study of cytomegalovirus exposure and HLA in healthy donors. Assay: immunoSEQ multiplex PCR; the TCRdb copy retains only in-frame clones and omits some. The table shows 200,000 or so clones, with roughly 80% occurring only once. Sequenced material: PBMCs. The source of these receptors is a woman aged 18-35 years in good health and CMV-seronegative. Each CDR3 is given with its conserved first and last residue. A D gene is named only where the DNA matches it firmly. A clone size is listed for some rows: how often the clone was seen (once, few, many), or a class if it is expanded.

size | D | J | V | CDR3 | DNA
- | - | TRBJ1-6 | TRBV19 | CASSIRDPNSPLHF | TGTGCCAGTAGTATCCGGGACCCGAATTCACCCCTCCACTTT
few | - | TRBJ1-5 | TRBV30 | CAWSVQGSQPQHF | TGTGCCTGGAGTGTGCAGGGGAGTCAGCCCCAGCATTTT
- | - | TRBJ1-5 | TRBV27 | CASSLREEQPQHF | TGTGCCAGCAGTTTAAGGGAGGAACAGCCCCAGCATTTT
- | - | TRBJ1-5 | TRBV27 | CASSAGSSSNQPQHF | TGTGCCAGCAGTGCCGGGTCGTCCAGCAATCAGCCCCAGCATTTT
- | - | TRBJ2-7 | TRBV2 | CASIMDTSPSYEQYF | TGTGCCAGCATTATGGACACTTCTCCCTCCTACGAGCAGTACTTC
many | TRBD2 | TRBJ2-2 | TRBV6-4 | CASSDSPSGTTGELFF | TGTGCCAGCAGTGACTCGCCTAGCGGGACCACCGGGGAGCTGTTTTTT
- | - | TRBJ2-7 | TRBV5-6 | CASSETGFFSYEQYF | TGTGCCAGCAGCGAAACAGGGTTCTTCTCCTACGAGCAGTACTTC
- | - | TRBJ1-4 | TRBV19 | CASSGERGRTSTEKLFF | TGTGCCAGTAGTGGAGAACGAGGGAGGACCTCTACTGAAAAACTGTTTTTT
- | TRBD2 | TRBJ2-7 | TRBV5-1 | CASSHTGRGGTNEQYF | TGCGCCAGCAGCCACACGGGGAGGGGCGGCACCAACGAGCAGTACTTC
- | - | TRBJ2-7 | TRBV9 | CASSVEGGTSYEQYF | TGTGCCAGCAGCGTAGAGGGGGGGACCTCCTACGAGCAGTACTTC
- | - | TRBJ1-1 | TRBV5-1 | CASSLATGIEAFF | TGCGCCAGCAGCTTGGCGACAGGTATTGAAGCTTTCTTT
- | - | TRBJ1-3 | TRBV6-6 | CASSSGPAGAGNTIYF | TGTGCCAGCAGTTCTGGACCTGCTGGGGCGGGAAACACCATATATTTT
- | TRBD1 | TRBJ2-2 | TRBV29-1 | CSVGTGANTGELFF | TGCAGCGTTGGGACAGGGGCGAACACCGGGGAGCTGTTTTTT
- | TRBD2 | TRBJ2-5 | TRBV30 | CACGGLAGGRRGLGTQYF | TGTGCCTGTGGGGGACTAGCGGGAGGCCGGCGGGGTCTAGGGACCCAGTACTTC
- | - | TRBJ1-4 | TRBV2 | CASSEGFNEKLFF | TGTGCCAGCAGTGAAGGGTTTAATGAAAAACTGTTTTTT
- | - | TRBJ2-7 | TRBV9 | CASSVASEPWEQYF | TGTGCCAGCAGCGTAGCATCCGAGCCTTGGGAGCAGTACTTC
- | - | TRBJ1-2 | TRBV4-2 | CASSPSTNYGYTF | TGTGCCAGCAGCCCAAGCACGAACTATGGCTACACCTTC
once | - | TRBJ2-4 | TRBV28 | CASSFSTHIKAKNIQYF | TGTGCCAGCAGTTTTAGCACACACATAAAAGCCAAAAACATTCAGTACTTC
once | - | TRBJ2-1 | TRBV5-1 | CASSLLPGAGIVYEQFF | TGCGCCAGCAGCTTGCTCCCCGGGGCGGGAATCGTTTATGAGCAGTTCTTC
- | - | TRBJ2-5 | TRBV2 | CASSVQETQYF | TGTGCCAGCAGCGTCCAAGAGACCCAGTACTTC
- | - | TRBJ2-2 | TRBV9 | CASSVAGSNTGELFF | TGTGCCAGCAGCGTCGCAGGATCGAACACCGGGGAGCTGTTTTTT
- | - | TRBJ2-2 | TRBV11-3 | CASSSGGPDTGELFF | TGTGCCAGCAGCTCTGGAGGGCCGGACACCGGGGAGCTGTTTTTT
- | - | TRBJ1-4 | TRBV25-1 | CASSHLRSTNEKLFF | TGTGCCAGCTCACATCTCCGGTCAACTAATGAAAAACTGTTTTTT
- | TRBD1 | TRBJ2-7 | TRBV10-3 | CAIRNRGSYEQYF | TGTGCCATCAGAAACAGGGGATCCTACGAGCAGTACTTC
- | TRBD1 | TRBJ2-7 | TRBV5-4 | CASSLRWTGSDEQYF | TGTGCCAGCAGCTTGCGATGGACAGGGTCGGACGAGCAGTACTTC
- | TRBD1 | TRBJ1-2 | TRBV7-2 | CASNRQGEGGYTF | TGTGCCAGCAATAGACAGGGAGAAGGAGGCTACACCTTC
few | TRBD1 | TRBJ2-7 | TRBV11-2 | CASSSGQGYSYEQYF | TGTGCCAGCAGCTCGGGACAGGGCTATTCCTACGAGCAGTACTTC
- | TRBD2 | TRBJ2-1 | TRBV27 | CASRPGLAGVNEQFF | TGTGCCAGCAGACCGGGACTAGCGGGTGTCAATGAGCAGTTCTTC
- | - | TRBJ2-7 | TRBV10-2 | CASRVRLGPYEQYF | TGCGCCAGCAGAGTTAGACTGGGTCCCTACGAGCAGTACTTC
- | - | TRBJ2-7 | TRBV5-1 | CASSLALWGYEQYF | TGCGCCAGCAGCTTGGCCCTCTGGGGCTACGAGCAGTACTTC
- | - | TRBJ2-1 | TRBV7-3 | CASSLSSASYNEQFF | TGTGCCAGCAGCTTATCCAGTGCCTCCTACAATGAGCAGTTCTTC
- | - | TRBJ2-2 | TRBV5-1 | CASSFERGGELFF | TGCGCCAGCAGCTTTGAGAGGGGCGGGGAGCTGTTTTTT
- | - | TRBJ2-5 | TRBV27 | CASRGIGQETQYF | TGTGCCAGCAGAGGAATAGGGCAAGAGACCCAGTACTTC
- | TRBD1 | TRBJ2-2 | TRBV2 | CASSSRTGTGELFF | TGTGCCAGCAGTTCCCGGACAGGCACCGGGGAGCTGTTTTTT
- | - | TRBJ2-6 | TRBV29-1 | CSVEEDSGANVLTF | TGCAGCGTTGAGGAAGACTCTGGGGCCAACGTCCTGACTTTC
- | TRBD1 | TRBJ1-1 | TRBV7-3 | CASSPQGTDTEAFF | TGTGCCAGCAGCCCACAGGGGACTGACACTGAAGCTTTCTTT
once | TRBD1 | TRBJ2-3 | TRBV18 | CASSPLRQGSTDTQYF | TGTGCCAGCTCACCACTCCGACAGGGTAGCACAGATACGCAGTATTTT
- | TRBD1 | TRBJ1-2 | TRBV7-8 | CASSLTGGSNYGYTF | TGTGCCAGCAGCTTGACAGGGGGCAGTAACTATGGCTACACCTTC
- | TRBD2 | TRBJ2-5 | TRBV2 | CASRKGLVQETQYF | TGTGCCAGCAGGAAGGGACTAGTCCAAGAGACCCAGTACTTC
- | TRBD1 | TRBJ2-7 | TRBV5-1 | CASSPGDRDFYEQYF | TGCGCCAGCAGCCCTGGGGACAGGGACTTTTACGAGCAGTACTTC
- | - | TRBJ1-6 | TRBV30 | CAWSPRRSYNSPLHF | TGTGCCTGGAGCCCCCGCCGGAGTTATAATTCACCCCTCCACTTT